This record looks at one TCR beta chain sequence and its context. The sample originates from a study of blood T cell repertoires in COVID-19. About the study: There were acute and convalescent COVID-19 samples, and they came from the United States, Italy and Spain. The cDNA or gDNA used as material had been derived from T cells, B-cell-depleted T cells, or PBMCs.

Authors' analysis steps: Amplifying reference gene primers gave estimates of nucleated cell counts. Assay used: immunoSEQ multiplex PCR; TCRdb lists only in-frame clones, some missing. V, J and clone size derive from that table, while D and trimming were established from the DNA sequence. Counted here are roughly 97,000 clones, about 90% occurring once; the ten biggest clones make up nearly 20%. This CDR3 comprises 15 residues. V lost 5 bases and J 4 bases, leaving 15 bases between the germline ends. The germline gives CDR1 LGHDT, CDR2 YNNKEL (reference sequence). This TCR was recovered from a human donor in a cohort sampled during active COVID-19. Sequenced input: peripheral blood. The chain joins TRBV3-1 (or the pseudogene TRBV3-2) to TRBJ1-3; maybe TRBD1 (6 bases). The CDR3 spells CASSNLQGTGNTIYF. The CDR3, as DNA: TGTGCCAGCAGCAACCTACAGGGAACCGGAAACACCATATATTTT.